The source of this TCR beta chain is a study of blood T cell repertoires in COVID-19. Study background: Some COVID-19 samples were acute and others convalescent; all came from the United States, Italy and Spain.

Study processing details: Amplification of reference gene primers was used by the study to estimate nucleated cell counts. Produced via immunoSEQ multiplex PCR; TCRdb's table is partial and in-frame only. V and J calls and clone size come straight from that table; D and trimming were deduced from the DNA. The repertoire includes under 250,000 clones, about 84% of them detected once, and about 2% sits in the top ten. Adults between about 18 and 89 years of age took part from fewer than 30 US areas. Participants' own reports of clinical history determined their cohort assignment. Specimen: PBMCs or T cells enriched from blood (not recorded which). The receptor was derived from a man in his fifties or sixties who had recovered from COVID-19.

CDR3 sequence: CASRPMTGGVNTEAFF. The CDR3 DNA follows: TGTGCCAGCAGGCCGATGACAGGGGGCGTGAACACTGAAGCTTTCTTT. This chain links TRBV5-6 with TRBJ1-1; 10 bases map to TRBD1. With 5 bases clipped from V and 0 bases from J, the junction kept 7 bases outside the gene matches. Germline CDR1 reads SGHDT; CDR2 reads YYEEEE. The CDR3 runs 16 residues.